One sample yielded the 27 T cell receptor beta chains listed below, sequenced in a study of shared clonotypes between healthy human individuals. The method was immunoSEQ multiplex PCR; TCRdb's version includes in-frame clones alone and lacks a portion of them. Here the sample spans 1,500,000 or so clones, roughly 97% being singletons. Sequenced input: naive CD4+ T cells sorted from blood. The subset here: CD45RA+ positively selected. The receptor set was obtained from a man under 40 in good health.

V and J are TRBV5-1 and TRBJ2-1, with D possibly being TRBD1 or TRBD2 (6 bases each). Germline V gene sequence: CDR1 SGHRS, CDR2 YFSETQ. The CDR3 is 15 residues long. V was clipped by 6 bases and J by 8 bases, with 21 bases between them. CDR3 coding DNA: TGCGCCAGCAATAAGGGGGGTTTGTACGAGGATGAGCAGTTCTTC. This encodes CASNKGGLYEDEQFF. Filled out from reference TRBV5-1 and TRBJ2-1, the complete variable domain reads KAGVTQTPRYLIKTRGQQVTLSCSPISGHRSVSWYQQTPGQGLQFLFEYFSETQRNKGNFPGRFSGRQFSNSRSEMNVSTLELGDSALYLCASNKGGLYEDEQFFGPGTRLTVL.

The rearrangement uses TRBV15 and TRBJ2-1; TRBD2 matches at 10 bases. The CDR3 consists of 15 residues. In germline, CDR1 is LNHNV, CDR2 YYDKDF (reference sequence). The J segment lost 6 bases and the V segment lost 8 bases, leaving 10 bases of the junction unmatched. The CDR3 protein is CATHAQREGVNEQFF. CDR3 coding DNA: TGTGCCACCCATGCCCAGCGGGAGGGTGTCAATGAGCAGTTCTTC. Looking up the rest from reference TRBV15 and TRBJ2-1 gives the full variable domain: DAMVIQNPRYQVTQFGKPVTLSCSQTLNHNVMYWYQQKSSQAPKLLFHYYDKDFNNEADTPDNFQSRRPNTSFCFLDIRSPGLGDTAMYLCATHAQREGVNEQFFGPGTRLTVL.

The rearrangement uses TRBV7-2 and TRBJ1-2, with no clear D. There are 14 residues in the CDR3. V gave up 6 bases and J gave up 4 bases, with 15 bases separating them. Germline V CDR1 and CDR2: SGHTA, FQGNSA. The CDR3 DNA sequence: TGTGCCAGCAGTCCAGGCGGGGTGATCTATGGCTACACCTTC. This sequence encodes CASSPGGVIYGYTF.

The chain joins TRBV11-3 to TRBJ2-3; maybe TRBD2 (6 bases). The germline V and J ends were trimmed by 5 bases and 3 bases, with 21 bases remaining between them. In germline, CDR1 is SGHNT, CDR2 YENEEA. This CDR3 has 17 residues. CDR3 in amino acids: CASSPAIGGVTTDTQYF. CDR3 DNA sequence: TGTGCCAGCAGCCCAGCGATCGGGGGAGTCACGACAGATACGCAGTATTTT.

The gene calls are TRBV6-1 and TRBJ1-5; unclear D gene. V dropped 10 bases and J dropped 3 bases, with 16 bases sitting between them. Germline CDR1 MNHNS, CDR2 SASEGT. The CDR3 is 14 amino acids. For the CDR3, the DNA is TGTGCCATCGGAGGACCCAGCATCAATCAGCCCCAGCATTTT. As protein: CAIGGPSINQPQHF.

The rearrangement joins TRBV9 to TRBJ2-2, with 8 bases identical to TRBD2. V shed 0 bases and J 6 bases; nucleotides not matched to a gene: 7. CDR1 and CDR2 from the germline V gene are SGDLS and YYNGEE. The CDR3 runs to 16 residues. CDR3 sequence reads: CASSVGVLAASGELFF. The CDR3, as DNA: TGTGCCAGCAGCGTAGGGGTACTAGCGGCGTCCGGGGAGCTGTTTTTT.

The chain uses TRBV19 and TRBJ1-3; no clear D gene. V dropped 3 bases and J dropped 0 bases, with 15 bases sitting between them. The CDR3 totals 17 residues. CDR1 is LNHDA, CDR2 SQIVND, per germline (reference sequence). The CDR3 loop reads CASSMISAGFSGNTIYF. CDR3 bases: TGTGCCAGTAGTATGATCTCGGCAGGATTCTCTGGAAACACCATATATTTT.

In DNA, the CDR3 is TGTGCCAGCAGCGACCGGGGCCGGTTTATAGATGAGCAGTTCTTC. Translating it yields CASSDRGRFIDEQFF. The rearrangement links TRBV9 to TRBJ2-1; D may be TRBD1 or TRBD2 (5 bases each). Per germline, CDR1 SGDLS and CDR2 YYNGEE. V dropped 3 bases and J dropped 8 bases, with 18 bases sitting between them. The CDR3 has 15 residues.

CDR3 nucleotides: TGTGCCAGTAGTATAGTTAGCGGGGGAACAGATACGCAGTATTTT. It specifies CASSIVSGGTDTQYF. The chain has TRBV19 and TRBJ2-3; 9 bases agree with TRBD2. V lost 1 base and J lost 3; bases outside the gene matches: 2. The CDR3 contains 15 residues. Germline CDR1 is LNHDA and CDR2 is SQIVND (reference sequence).

Comment on this clone: Other DNA sequences in the same sample also yield this CDR3. The chain employs TRBV29-1 and TRBJ2-7, with 7 bases lining up with TRBD2. This CDR3 contains 12 residues. From germline, CDR1 is SQVTM and CDR2 ANQGSEA. Losses at the gene ends were 7 bases for V and 3 bases for J; bases not matched to a gene: 6. The CDR3 is CSAGGRGYEQYF. The CDR3 DNA follows: TGCAGCGCGGGGGGTCGGGGCTACGAGCAGTACTTC.

The table lists this clone with a count of one. The CDR3 protein is CASSLDRGHEQYF. For the CDR3, the DNA is TGTGCCAGCAGCTTAGACAGGGGCCACGAGCAGTACTTC. The rearrangement uses TRBV7-3 and TRBJ2-7; 8 nucleotides match TRBD1. The V and J ends lost 2 bases and 5 bases, in that order; junction bases with no gene match: 2. Germline loops: CDR1 SGHTA, CDR2 FQGTGA. The CDR3 extends over 13 amino acids.

The chain is built from TRBV19 and TRBJ2-1; 10 bases fit TRBD2. The CDR3 length is 14 residues. Germline V gene lookup returns CDR1 LNHDA and CDR2 SQIVND (reference sequence). The ends lost 8 bases at V and 2 bases at J; junction bases unmatched: 3. For the CDR3, the DNA is TGTGCCAGTTCTAGCGGGAGTGCCTACAATGAGCAGTTCTTC. It is translated as CASSSGSAYNEQFF.

This chain joins TRBV10-1 and TRBJ2-3; 8 bases match TRBD2. CDR1 and CDR2 from the germline V gene are WNHNN and SYGVQD (reference sequence). The CDR3 is made up of 16 amino acids. V shed 6 bases, J shed 4 bases, and the junction held 12 bases outside the gene matches. In nucleotides, the CDR3 is TGCGCCAGCAGCTCAAGTCGGGAGGGCCTCGCAGATACGCAGTATTTT. Protein product: CASSSSREGLADTQYF.

V usage is TRBV18 and J usage is TRBJ2-3; D not resolved. From germline, CDR1 is KGHSH and CDR2 LQKENI. The V and J ends lost 2 bases and 8 bases respectively, with 8 bases between them. The CDR3 is 12 amino acids. The CDR3 DNA reads TGTGCCAGCTCACCAGACTTGGTTACGCAGTATTTT. Protein sequence: CASSPDLVTQYF.

The rearrangement uses TRBV27 and TRBJ2-7; perhaps TRBD2 as D (6 bases). In germline, CDR1 is MNHEY, CDR2 SMNVEV (reference sequence). Trimming left V 3 bases short and J 3 bases short, with 15 bases between. The CDR3 spans 15 residues. The CDR3 sequence: CASSFRGLTDYEQYF. The CDR3 DNA is TGTGCCAGCAGTTTTCGAGGACTAACCGACTACGAGCAGTACTTC.

DNA for the CDR3: TGTGCCAGCAGTTACGTCGGGGGGCACAATGAGCAGTTCTTC. It translates to CASSYVGGHNEQFF. J is TRBJ2-1 and V is TRBV6-5; D possibly corresponds to TRBD2 (7 bases). Per the germline V gene, CDR1 is MNHEY and CDR2 is SVGAGI. The CDR3 extends over 14 amino acids. The V end lost 2 bases, the J end lost 5 bases, and 10 bases lay between the germline ends.

The chain is built from TRBV9 and TRBJ1-1; D is unresolved. The CDR3 has 15 residues. Trimming left V 0 bases short and J 5 bases short, with 14 bases between. Germline CDR1 SGDLS, CDR2 YYNGEE. This CDR3 reads CASSVGVGLVTEAFF. CDR3 bases: TGTGCCAGCAGCGTAGGGGTGGGTTTAGTGACTGAAGCTTTCTTT.

The chain links TRBV19 to TRBJ2-7, with TRBD2 matching over 13 bases. The germline V gene has CDR1 LNHDA and CDR2 SQIVND (reference sequence). Trimming removed 4 bases from V and 5 bases from J; junction bases left unmatched: 8. The CDR3 has 16 residues. The CDR3 region has the DNA TGTGCCAGTAGTACCACGACTAGCGGGAGGTCCGACGAGCAGTACTTC. Encoded protein: CASSTTTSGRSDEQYF.

The chain has TRBV29-1 and TRBJ1-2; weak D call: TRBD1 (5 bases). Trimming removed 7 bases from V and 8 bases from J, with 17 bases in between. Germline V gene data show CDR1 as SQVTM and CDR2 as ANQGSEA. This CDR3 is 12 amino acids long. The CDR3: CSGMGQGWGYTF. CDR3 nucleotide sequence: TGCAGCGGTATGGGGCAGGGTTGGGGCTACACCTTC. The entire variable domain, with the rest obtained from reference TRBV29-1 and TRBJ1-2, is as follows: SAVISQKPSRDICQRGTSLTIQCQVDSQVTMMFWYRQQPGQSLTLIATANQGSEATYESGFVIDKFPISRPNLTFSTLTVSNMSPEDSSIYLCSGMGQGWGYTFGSGTRLTVV.

V gene TRBV25-1 combines with J gene TRBJ2-1, with D possibly TRBD1 on 6 matching bases. Per the germline V gene, CDR1 is MGHDK and CDR2 is SYGVNS. V was pared by 3 bases and J by 0 bases, with 15 bases between. The CDR3 sequence is 17 residues long. The CDR3 nucleotides are TGTGCCAGCAGTGAGGAGACAGGCCGAAGCTCCTACAATGAGCAGTTCTTC. It yields the protein CASSEETGRSSYNEQFF.

This sequence joins TRBV7-9 and TRBJ2-3; D is ambiguous. There are 14 residues in the CDR3. Germline V gene lookup returns CDR1 SEHNR and CDR2 FQNEAQ (reference sequence). Deletions cut 5 bases from V and 2 bases from J, with 11 bases between. CDR3 region: CASSRRDYTDTQYF. The DNA of the CDR3 is TGTGCCAGCAGCCGTAGGGATTACACAGATACGCAGTATTTT.

This clone was recorded once. This rearrangement joins TRBV9 to TRBJ2-1; 9 bases are a match to TRBD2. Germline V gene sequence: CDR1 SGDLS, CDR2 YYNGEE. The CDR3 contains 16 residues. The V and J ends lost 4 bases and 5 bases, in that order; junction bases with no gene match: 10. The CDR3, as DNA: TGTGCCAGCAGCAGGGCTAGCGGGAATTTCGACAATGAGCAGTTCTTC. As protein: CASSRASGNFDNEQFF.

This chain joins TRBV5-1 and TRBJ1-2; 7 bases agree with TRBD1. This CDR3 comprises 13 residues. Per germline, CDR1 SGHRS and CDR2 YFSETQ. The trim removed 4 bases at V and 4 bases at J, leaving 4 bases unmatched. The CDR3: CASSLGQSYGYTF. The CDR3 nucleotides are TGCGCCAGCAGCCTGGGACAGTCCTATGGCTACACCTTC.

The chain carries TRBV29-1 and TRBJ2-7; TRBD2 agrees at 8 bases. From germline, CDR1 is SQVTM and CDR2 ANQGSEA. The CDR3 runs to 17 residues. V shed 7 bases and J 1 base; nucleotides not matched to a gene: 18. The CDR3 sequence is CSAELYNSGTRSYEQYF. CDR3 coding DNA: TGCAGCGCCGAACTATATAATAGCGGGACTCGGTCCTACGAGCAGTACTTC.

This chain joins TRBV5-4 and TRBJ2-7, with TRBD1 matching over 10 bases. Germline values: CDR1 SGHNT, CDR2 YYREEE (reference sequence). The ends lost 2 bases at V and 1 base at J; junction bases unmatched: 12. The CDR3 loop spans 18 amino acids. In DNA form, the CDR3 reads TGTGCCAGCAGCTTTTTTCCCCGAGGGACAGGGGTGTCCTACGAGCAGTACTTC. Translating it yields CASSFFPRGTGVSYEQYF.

V usage is TRBV5-8 and J usage is TRBJ1-4; 12 nucleotides agree with TRBD1. V lost 4 bases and J lost 0; bases outside the gene matches: 7. CDR3 length: 18 residues. Germline V gene data show CDR1 as SGHTS and CDR2 as YDEGEE. The CDR3 sequence: CASSPGQGALATNEKLFF. Here the CDR3 DNA reads TGTGCCAGCAGCCCGGGACAGGGGGCGCTTGCAACTAATGAAAAACTGTTTTTT. Variable domain in full (rest from reference TRBV5-8 and TRBJ1-4): EAGVTQSPTHLIKTRGQQATLRCSPISGHTSVYWYQQALGLGLQFLLWYDEGEERNRGNFPPRFSGRQFPNYSSELNVNALELEDSALYLCASSPGQGALATNEKLFFGSGTQLSVL.

The gene calls are TRBV7-9 and TRBJ2-7; 10 nucleotides match TRBD1. The germline V gene encodes CDR1 SEHNR and CDR2 FQNEAQ (reference sequence). After removal of 5 bases from V and 5 bases from J, the junction contained 15 bases not matched to a gene. The CDR3 has 17 amino acids. CDR3 bases: TGTGCCAGCAGCCCAAAGGGGGGGACAGGGGTATTCGACGAGCAGTACTTC. Its protein product is CASSPKGGTGVFDEQYF.